Below, 13 T cell receptor beta chains from the same sample are listed, as sequenced in a study of early T cells in non-severe SARS-CoV-2 infection. One entry per CDR3 protein results from TCRdb running MiXCR on the 5' RACE reads. The sample consists of about 35,000 distinct CDR3 sequences, 5% to 6.5% of them appearing once. Sequencing input: whole blood. These receptors originate from an adult who was a healthcare worker with PCR-confirmed SARS-CoV-2 infection or an uninfected control (not recorded which).

The sample holds many counts of this clonotype. The rearrangement uses TRBV29-1 and TRBJ2-5, with unresolved D. The germline V gene has CDR1 SQVTM and CDR2 ANQGSEA. The CDR3 extends over 13 amino acids. V lost 2 bases and J 1 base, leaving 8 bases between the germline ends. The CDR3: CSVEMALQETQYF. For the CDR3, the DNA is TGCAGCGTTGAAATGGCCCTCCAAGAGACCCAGTACTTC.

Ten or more counts support this clonotype. The chain links TRBV7-9 to TRBJ2-1; TRBD2 matches 9 bases. The CDR3 covers 18 residues. Germline CDR1 and CDR2: SEHNR and FQNEAQ (reference sequence). Trimming at V came to 4 bases and at J to 4 bases, leaving 14 bases not matched to a gene. The CDR3 DNA reads as TGTGCCAGCAGCTCCCGTTCGCGGGGGGGTAGAGTTTACAATGAGCAGTTCTTC. As protein: CASSSRSRGGRVYNEQFF.

This clonotype was seen repeatedly, ten times or more. This chain uses TRBV3-1 with TRBJ2-6; no definite D call. The CDR3 totals 13 residues. The germline V gene encodes CDR1 LGHDT and CDR2 YNNKEL (reference sequence). Between the trimmed V and J ends, which lost 5 bases and 0 bases, there was a span of 2 bases. CDR3: CASSNSGANVLTF. In nucleotides, the CDR3 is TGTGCCAGCAGCAACTCTGGGGCCAACGTCCTGACTTTC.

This clonotype was detected many times. The chain carries TRBV6-5 and TRBJ1-5, with TRBD1 matching 10 bases. V lost 6 bases and J lost 4; bases outside the gene matches: 6. Germline values: CDR1 MNHEY, CDR2 SVGAGI. This CDR3 is built from 15 residues. CDR3 sequence (DNA): TGTGCCAGCAGCCCAAGGGGACAGGGGAATCAGCCCCAGCATTTT. Protein sequence: CASSPRGQGNQPQHF.

This clonotype was recorded many times. V gene TRBV12-3 or TRBV12-4 combines with J gene TRBJ2-1; the match to TRBD2 covers 7 bases. Germline trimming cut 1 base from V and 4 bases from J; bases unmatched to any gene: 4. The CDR3 has 15 residues. CDR3 DNA sequence: TGTGCCAGCAGTTTAGGTAGGGAGGGGTACAATGAGCAGTTCTTC. This translates into CASSLGREGYNEQFF.

This clonotype has more than one count but fewer than ten. The chain uses TRBV7-3 and TRBJ2-3, with TRBD2 matching over 7 bases. The CDR3 sequence is 19 residues long. V lost 4 bases and J lost 0; bases outside the gene matches: 16. The germline V gene encodes CDR1 SGHTA and CDR2 FQGTGA. CDR3 DNA sequence: TGTGCCAGCAGCTCTTATTTTACGCCATCGCGGGGGAGCACAGATACGCAGTATTTT. The encoded protein is CASSSYFTPSRGSTDTQYF.

This clonotype was seen repeatedly, ten times or more. The chain joins TRBV5-1 to TRBJ1-2, with 7 bases fitting TRBD1. Germline V gene data show CDR1 as SGHRS and CDR2 as YFSETQ. V lost 3 bases and J lost 7; bases outside the gene matches: 6. The CDR3 contains 13 residues. CDR3 DNA sequence: TGCGCCAGCAGCTCGACAGGGATTCGTGGCTACACCTTC. This encodes CASSSTGIRGYTF.

In this sample, this clonotype turned up many times. V gene TRBV28 combines with J gene TRBJ2-4, with D perhaps TRBD1 or TRBD2 (5 bases each). V lost 5 bases to trimming and J lost 3 bases, with 14 bases between them. Per germline, CDR1 MDHEN and CDR2 SYDVKM. This CDR3 has 15 amino acids. CDR3 DNA sequence: TGTGCCAGCAGTCTCAGGGAGAGGGGCAAAAACATTCAGTACTTC. Translated: CASSLRERGKNIQYF. Full variable domain (outside the CDR3, taken from reference TRBV28 and TRBJ2-4): DVKVTQSSRYLVKRTGEKVFLECVQDMDHENMFWYRQDPGLGLRLIYFSYDVKMKEKGDIPEGYSVSREKKERFSLILESASTNQTSMYLCASSLRERGKNIQYFGAGTRLSVL.

This clonotype was recorded a few times. The chain links TRBV7-2 to TRBJ2-3; no reliable D call. Germline V gives CDR1 SGHTA, CDR2 FQGNSA. Trimming stripped 7 bases from V and 8 bases from J, with 13 bases between. CDR3 length: 12 amino acids. The CDR3 is CASTPQVGTQYF. The CDR3 region has the DNA TGTGCCAGCACCCCTCAAGTCGGTACGCAGTATTTT.

This clonotype was detected ten times or more. V gene TRBV5-1 combines with J gene TRBJ1-5, with D hard to call. Germline V gene sequence: CDR1 SGHRS, CDR2 YFSETQ. The CDR3 runs 11 residues. The V gene lost 0 bases and the J gene lost 7 bases, with 2 bases spanning the gap. The CDR3 DNA is TGCGCCAGCAGCTTGGTACAGCCCCAGCATTTT. Its translation: CASSLVQPQHF.

This clonotype was seen repeatedly, ten times or more. This chain links TRBV11-2 with TRBJ2-3; 8 nucleotides align to TRBD2. V lost 6 bases to trimming and J lost 5 bases; unmatched junction nucleotides: 13. This CDR3 contains 16 residues. In germline, CDR1 is SGHAT, CDR2 FQNNGV. CDR3 DNA: TGTGCCAGCAGGACCTCTAAAGCGGGAGAGGGAGATACGCAGTATTTT. As protein: CASRTSKAGEGDTQYF.

This clonotype was detected a few times. The gene calls are TRBV5-1 and TRBJ2-7, with 7 bases fitting TRBD2. Looked up from germline, CDR1 is SGHRS and CDR2 is YFSETQ. The CDR3 runs 16 residues. Trimming cost V 0 bases and J 5 bases; bases outside gene matches: 11. The CDR3 spells CASSLALGLEGHEQYF. In nucleotides, the CDR3 is TGCGCCAGCAGCTTGGCCCTAGGACTAGAAGGACACGAGCAGTACTTC.

This clonotype was detected only a few times. This sequence joins TRBV7-9 and TRBJ2-7; TRBD1 agrees at 11 bases. Trimming removed 5 bases from V and 7 bases from J; junction bases left unmatched: 7. The CDR3 extends over 14 amino acids. Germline CDR1 is SEHNR and CDR2 is FQNEAQ (reference sequence). The CDR3 DNA sequence: TGTGCCAGCAGCCCCCGGGACAGGGGGATTGAGCAGTACTTC. Its protein product is CASSPRDRGIEQYF.